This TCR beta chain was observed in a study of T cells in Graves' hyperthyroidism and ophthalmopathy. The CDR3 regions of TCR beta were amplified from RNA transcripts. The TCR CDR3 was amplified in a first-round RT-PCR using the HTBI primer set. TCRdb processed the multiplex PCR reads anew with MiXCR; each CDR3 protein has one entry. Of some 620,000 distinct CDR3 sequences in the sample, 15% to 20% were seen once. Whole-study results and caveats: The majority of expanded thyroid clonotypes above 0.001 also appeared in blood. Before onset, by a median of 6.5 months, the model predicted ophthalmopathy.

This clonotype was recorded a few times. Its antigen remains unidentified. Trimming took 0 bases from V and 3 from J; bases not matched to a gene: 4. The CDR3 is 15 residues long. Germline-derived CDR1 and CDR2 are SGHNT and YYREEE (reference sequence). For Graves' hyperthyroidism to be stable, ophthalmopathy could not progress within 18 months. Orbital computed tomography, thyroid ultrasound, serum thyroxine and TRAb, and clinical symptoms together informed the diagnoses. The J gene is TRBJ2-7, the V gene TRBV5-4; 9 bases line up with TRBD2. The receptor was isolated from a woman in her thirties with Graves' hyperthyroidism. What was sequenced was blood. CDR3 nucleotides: TGTGCCAGCAGCTTGGGACTAGCGGAGAACTACGAGCAGTACTTC. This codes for CASSLGLAENYEQYF. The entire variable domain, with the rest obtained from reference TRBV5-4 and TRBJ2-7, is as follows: ETGVTQSPTHLIKTRGQQVTLRCSSQSGHNTVSWYQQALGQGPQFIFQYYREEENGRGNFPPRFSGLQFPNYSSELNVNALELDDSALYLCASSLGLAENYEQYFGPGTRLTVT.